Presented here are 3 T cell receptor beta chains from one specimen sequenced in a study of tumor T cells in aggressive B-cell lymphoma. Using immunoSEQ multiplex PCR, the repertoire was profiled, and TCRdb retains in-frame clones only, with some absent. The sample lists about 6,000 clones; about 70% were seen once. The sample was tumor tissue. The receptors derive from an adult with diffuse large B cell lymphoma.

This clone came up once. The CDR3 DNA sequence: TGCAGTGCTGGGGGGGGTGAAGCTTTCTTT. It translates to CSAGGGEAFF. This sequence joins TRBV20-1 and TRBJ1-1; D possibly corresponds to TRBD1 (5 bases). V was pared by 5 bases and J by 7 bases, with 8 bases between. The CDR3 has 10 amino acids. Germline assignment: CDR1 DFQATT and CDR2 SNEGSKA (reference sequence).

V and J are TRBV6-1 and TRBJ2-3; maybe TRBD1 (5 bases). The CDR3 is 12 amino acids. Trimming removed 2 bases from V and 5 bases from J, with 5 bases in between. CDR1 MNHNS and CDR2 SASEGT come from the germline V gene. The CDR3, as DNA: TGTGCCAGCAGTGAAAGGGGAGATACGCAGTATTTT. This sequence encodes CASSERGDTQYF.

The CDR3 protein is CASSYPPSGPVQPQHF. The CDR3 bases are TGTGCCAGCAGTTACCCCCCCTCAGGGCCGGTACAGCCCCAGCATTTT. The chain employs TRBV6-6 and TRBJ1-5, with D perhaps TRBD1 (5 bases). The germline V gene has CDR1 MNHNY and CDR2 SVGAGI (reference sequence). The CDR3 covers 16 residues. V was pared by 2 bases and J by 7 bases, with 18 bases between.